This is a list of T cell receptor beta chains from one sample in a study of shared clonotypes between healthy human individuals. The protocol was immunoSEQ multiplex PCR, while the TCRdb copy is restricted to in-frame clones and leaves out a portion. The repertoire holds approximately 530,000 clones, with 95% to 97% as singletons. What was sequenced was naive CD4+ T cells sorted from blood. The receptors shown here come from a woman between 25 and 40 years old in good health. The CDR3 runs from the conserved cysteine through the conserved F or W. The order of the fields is D gene, V gene, J gene, clone size, CDR3 protein, CDR3 DNA. A D gene is named only where the DNA matches it firmly. A clone size is listed for some rows: how often the clone was seen (once, few, many), or a class if it is expanded.

D gene: NA; V gene: TRBV2; J gene: TRBJ2-7; clone size: NA; CDR3 protein: CASRRQALRGYEQYF; CDR3 DNA: TGTGCCAGCAGGCGACAGGCTCTAAGGGGGTACGAGCAGTACTTC
D gene: NA; V gene: TRBV18; J gene: TRBJ1-1; clone size: once; CDR3 protein: CASSALGGDTEAFF; CDR3 DNA: TGTGCCAGCTCAGCCCTCGGGGGGGACACTGAAGCTTTCTTT
D gene: NA; V gene: TRBV28; J gene: TRBJ2-7; clone size: NA; CDR3 protein: CASSPGRPNEQYF; CDR3 DNA: TGTGCCAGCAGTCCCGGACGGCCCAACGAGCAGTACTTC
D gene: NA; V gene: TRBV11-2; J gene: TRBJ2-2; clone size: NA; CDR3 protein: CASSLIQGLGELFF; CDR3 DNA: TGTGCCAGCAGCCTAATACAGGGCCTAGGGGAGCTGTTTTTT
D gene: NA; V gene: TRBV7-9; J gene: TRBJ2-3; clone size: NA; CDR3 protein: CASSLYGTSTDTQYF; CDR3 DNA: TGTGCCAGCAGCTTATACGGGACATCCACAGATACGCAGTATTTT
D gene: TRBD1; V gene: TRBV5-1; J gene: TRBJ2-7; clone size: NA; CDR3 protein: CASRNRGEQYF; CDR3 DNA: TGCGCCAGCAGGAACAGGGGGGAGCAGTACTTC
D gene: TRBD1; V gene: TRBV5-6; J gene: TRBJ2-7; clone size: NA; CDR3 protein: CASSLDFSGGEQYF; CDR3 DNA: TGTGCCAGCAGCTTGGACTTCTCAGGGGGCGAGCAGTACTTC
D gene: TRBD2; V gene: TRBV28; J gene: TRBJ2-1; clone size: NA; CDR3 protein: CASSFPGGPSYNEQFF; CDR3 DNA: TGTGCCAGCAGTTTTCCGGGAGGGCCTTCCTACAATGAGCAGTTCTTC
D gene: NA; V gene: TRBV10-2; J gene: TRBJ2-7; clone size: NA; CDR3 protein: CASRDGPHEQYF; CDR3 DNA: TGCGCCAGCAGGGACGGGCCCCACGAGCAGTACTTC
D gene: TRBD2; V gene: TRBV6-5; J gene: TRBJ2-3; clone size: NA; CDR3 protein: CASTRDYSTDTQYF; CDR3 DNA: TGTGCCAGCACTCGGGACTACAGCACAGATACGCAGTATTTT
D gene: NA; V gene: TRBV28; J gene: TRBJ2-5; clone size: NA; CDR3 protein: CASTQEPDQEETQYF; CDR3 DNA: TGTGCCAGCACCCAAGAACCGGACCAAGAAGAGACCCAGTACTTC
D gene: TRBD1; V gene: TRBV18; J gene: TRBJ1-1; clone size: NA; CDR3 protein: CASSPGTGRPEAFF; CDR3 DNA: TGTGCCAGCTCACCCGGGACAGGGCGTCCCGAAGCTTTCTTT
D gene: TRBD2; V gene: TRBV11-2; J gene: TRBJ2-3; clone size: NA; CDR3 protein: CASSLTGLATRTDTQYF; CDR3 DNA: TGTGCCAGCAGCTTAACGGGACTAGCGACCCGCACAGATACGCAGTATTTT
D gene: NA; V gene: TRBV18; J gene: TRBJ1-1; clone size: NA; CDR3 protein: CASSPQGPGNSEAFF; CDR3 DNA: TGTGCCAGCTCACCACAGGGCCCGGGTAACTCTGAAGCTTTCTTT
D gene: NA; V gene: TRBV9; J gene: TRBJ2-7; clone size: NA; CDR3 protein: CASSPDRASGSYEQYF; CDR3 DNA: TGTGCCAGCAGCCCCGACCGGGCTAGTGGTTCCTACGAGCAGTACTTC
D gene: NA; V gene: TRBV18; J gene: TRBJ2-7; clone size: NA; CDR3 protein: CASSPLAPRAEQYF; CDR3 DNA: TGTGCCAGCTCACCACTTGCGCCCCGGGCCGAGCAGTACTTC
D gene: NA; V gene: TRBV2; J gene: TRBJ1-5; clone size: NA; CDR3 protein: CASNLYGTGNQPQHF; CDR3 DNA: TGTGCCAGCAATCTTTACGGGACTGGCAATCAGCCCCAGCATTTT
D gene: TRBD1; V gene: TRBV28; J gene: TRBJ2-4; clone size: NA; CDR3 protein: CASRQTGGRGNIQYF; CDR3 DNA: TGTGCCAGCAGACAGACAGGGGGCCGGGGAAACATTCAGTACTTC
D gene: TRBD2; V gene: TRBV27; J gene: TRBJ2-1; clone size: NA; CDR3 protein: CASSFLETSTTYNEQFF; CDR3 DNA: TGTGCCAGCAGTTTTCTAGAGACTAGCACCACCTACAATGAGCAGTTCTTC
D gene: NA; V gene: TRBV7-9; J gene: TRBJ2-2; clone size: NA; CDR3 protein: CASSLTGANTGELFF; CDR3 DNA: TGTGCCAGCAGCTTAACGGGGGCGAACACCGGGGAGCTGTTTTTT
D gene: NA; V gene: TRBV4-1; J gene: TRBJ2-7; clone size: once; CDR3 protein: CASSQGSLGFAWEQYF; CDR3 DNA: TGCGCCAGCAGCCAAGGCTCCCTTGGATTTGCTTGGGAGCAGTACTTC
D gene: NA; V gene: TRBV11-3; J gene: TRBJ2-1; clone size: once; CDR3 protein: CASSLEARSEYNEQFF; CDR3 DNA: TGTGCCAGCAGCTTAGAGGCCAGGTCGGAGTACAATGAGCAGTTCTTC
D gene: NA; V gene: TRBV7-9; J gene: TRBJ1-2; clone size: NA; CDR3 protein: CASSLATGTDYGYTF; CDR3 DNA: TGTGCCAGCAGCTTGGCGACAGGCACGGACTATGGCTACACCTTC
D gene: TRBD1; V gene: TRBV25-1; J gene: TRBJ1-1; clone size: NA; CDR3 protein: CASSGPGQGEGGNTEAFF; CDR3 DNA: TGTGCCAGCAGTGGACCGGGACAGGGGGAAGGTGGAAACACTGAAGCTTTCTTT
D gene: TRBD2; V gene: TRBV7-9; J gene: TRBJ2-1; clone size: NA; CDR3 protein: CASSPLAGGYSEQFF; CDR3 DNA: TGTGCCAGCAGCCCGCTAGCGGGAGGTTACAGTGAGCAGTTCTTC
D gene: NA; V gene: TRBV7-6; J gene: TRBJ2-2; clone size: NA; CDR3 protein: CASSSRPGGPNTGELFF; CDR3 DNA: TGTGCCAGCAGCTCGCGACCCGGGGGCCCTAACACCGGGGAGCTGTTTTTT
D gene: TRBD2; V gene: TRBV2; J gene: TRBJ2-3; clone size: NA; CDR3 protein: CANNSGSGDTQYF; CDR3 DNA: TGTGCCAACAACAGCGGGAGTGGAGATACGCAGTATTTT
D gene: NA; V gene: TRBV29-1; J gene: TRBJ2-7; clone size: NA; CDR3 protein: CSVRRRLSYEQYF; CDR3 DNA: TGCAGCGTCCGAAGACGGCTCTCCTACGAGCAGTACTTC
D gene: TRBD1; V gene: TRBV30; J gene: TRBJ1-1; clone size: NA; CDR3 protein: CAWTPAYQGAEAFF; CDR3 DNA: TGTGCCTGGACGCCCGCATATCAGGGGGCTGAAGCTTTCTTT
D gene: NA; V gene: TRBV5-8; J gene: TRBJ1-1; clone size: once; CDR3 protein: CASSQGPLGAFF; CDR3 DNA: TGTGCCAGCAGCCAAGGACCCCTAGGAGCTTTCTTT
D gene: TRBD1; V gene: TRBV29-1; J gene: TRBJ1-2; clone size: NA; CDR3 protein: CSVDRGQGGIYDYGYTF; CDR3 DNA: TGCAGCGTTGACCGTGGACAGGGAGGGATTTATGACTATGGCTACACCTTC